One sample yielded the 27 T cell receptor beta chains listed below, sequenced in a study of blood T cells in healthy people across ages. The use of a sample-barcoded 5' primer and a J-beta primer mix characterized a second PCR of roughly 7 to 11 cycles. Using its own MiXCR run on the 5' RACE reads, TCRdb lists one record per CDR3 protein. The sample has roughly 640,000 distinct CDR3 sequences; under 30% are singletons. Sample: blood. These TCRs come from a woman aged 80 or over in good health.

This clonotype has ten or more counts. The chain recombines TRBV30 with TRBJ2-7, with 7 bases fitting TRBD1. This CDR3 has 14 residues. V lost 3 bases, J lost 2 bases, and 7 bases stayed unmatched. Looked up from germline, CDR1 is GTSNPN and CDR2 is SVGIG (reference sequence). CDR3 sequence: CAWSTGALTYEQYF. The DNA for the CDR3 is TGTGCCTGGAGCACAGGGGCCCTCACCTACGAGCAGTACTTC.

V gene TRBV20-1 combines with J gene TRBJ2-3, with no clear D. CDR3 size: 13 residues. The germline gives CDR1 DFQATT, CDR2 SNEGSKA (reference sequence). Trimming left V 4 bases short and J 5 bases short, with 13 bases between. CDR3 sequence: CSATKDARDTQYF. The CDR3 DNA reads as TGCAGTGCTACAAAGGACGCTAGAGATACGCAGTATTTT.

This chain connects TRBV20-1 to TRBJ2-1, with 8 bases identical to TRBD1. The germline CDR1 and CDR2 sequences are DFQATT and SNEGSKA (reference sequence). This CDR3 has 17 amino acids. V was pared by 3 bases and J by 4 bases, with 14 bases of the junction left unmatched. The chain's CDR3 is CSARDPFGTGEYNEQFF. CDR3 DNA sequence: TGCAGTGCTAGGGACCCCTTCGGGACAGGAGAATACAATGAGCAGTTCTTC.

V gene TRBV2 combines with J gene TRBJ1-4; D perhaps matches TRBD1 (6 bases). From germline, CDR1 is SNHLY and CDR2 FYNNEI. The CDR3 loop spans 14 amino acids. The V and J ends lost 6 bases and 15 bases respectively, with 23 bases between them. CDR3 protein: CASSSTGRTASVFF. As DNA, the CDR3 is TGTGCCAGCAGCTCCACCGGAAGGACAGCCAGTGTGTTTTTT.

This chain connects TRBV2 to TRBJ1-1; tentative D call: TRBD1 (5 bases). The V gene's germline CDR1 is SNHLY and CDR2 FYNNEI. V lost 4 bases and J lost 4, with 10 bases in between. This CDR3 is 13 amino acids long. In DNA, the CDR3 is TGTGCCAGCAGTGTGACAGAAGGCACTGAAGCTTTCTTT. As protein: CASSVTEGTEAFF.

This clonotype has a handful of counts. Possible read error: a much larger clone is one base away. The rearrangement uses TRBV6-1 and TRBJ2-1; TRBD1 matches 9 bases. The V gene end was trimmed by 5 bases and the J gene end by 6 bases; junction bases not matched to a gene: 8. The CDR3 has 15 amino acids. Per germline, CDR1 MNHNS and CDR2 SASEGT. The CDR3 protein is CASSLDRGPRNEQFF. CDR3 nucleotide sequence: TGTGCCAGCAGTCTGGACAGGGGCCCCCGCAATGAGCAGTTCTTC.

The rearrangement links TRBV28 to TRBJ2-5; no reliable D call. TRBJ2-7 matches the DNA end more closely, so the J call is doubtful. Germline lookup yields CDR1 MDHEN and CDR2 SYDVKM. This CDR3 has 13 residues. In DNA, the CDR3 is TGTGCCAGCAGGTCGCCGGGTCCCTACGAGCAGTACTTC. Translation gives CASRSPGPYEQYF.

Many counts were recorded for this clonotype. The chain is built from TRBV27 and TRBJ1-1; the D gene is possibly TRBD1 (5 bases). Germline V CDR1 and CDR2: MNHEY, SMNVEV (reference sequence). V shed 0 bases and J shed 3 bases, with 11 bases lying between them. This CDR3 spans 15 amino acids. The CDR3 sequence: CASSLSLGGYTEAFF. The CDR3 region has the DNA TGTGCCAGCAGTTTATCTCTTGGGGGATACACTGAAGCTTTCTTT.

This clonotype was found many times. The chain is built from TRBV2 and TRBJ2-1; D gene uncertain. Germline-derived CDR1 and CDR2 are SNHLY and FYNNEI. V was cut by 3 bases and J by 6 bases, with 6 bases left in between. The length of the CDR3 is 12 residues. This CDR3 is CASSDSPNEQFF. CDR3 nucleotides: TGTGCCAGCAGTGACTCGCCCAATGAGCAGTTCTTC.

This clonotype turned up a few times. CDR3 amino acids: CASSPRYTRGVGTQYF. CDR3 nucleotide sequence: TGTGCCAGCAGCCCTCGCTACACTAGGGGTGTTGGGACCCAGTACTTC. This chain links TRBV6-2 or TRBV6-3 with TRBJ2-5; TRBD1 or TRBD2 may be the D gene (5 bases each). V shed 6 bases and J shed 7 bases, with 24 bases lying between them. Germline values: CDR1 MNHEY, CDR2 SVGEGT. The CDR3 has 16 residues.

The J gene is TRBJ2-1, the V gene TRBV5-1, with 12 nucleotides matching TRBD1. The J call may be mistaken, given a closer DNA end match to TRBJ2-7. The V gene's germline CDR1 is SGHRS and CDR2 YFSETQ. This CDR3 is 16 amino acids long. The CDR3 DNA is TGCGCCAGCAGCCCATTACCGGGACAGGGGGCCAATGGGCAGTACTTC. Translating gives CASSPLPGQGANGQYF.

On this clonotype itself: The CDR3 end shows no conserved phenylalanine or tryptophan, and so a read error is likely. The chain links TRBV7-9 to TRBJ2-1; D perhaps matches TRBD2 (7 bases). Germline lookup yields CDR1 SEHNR and CDR2 FQNEAQ (reference sequence). With 5 bases removed from V and 8 bases from J, the gap between germline ends came to 19 bases. The CDR3 has 15 residues. The CDR3 reads CASSMVGGGQDEQFT. The CDR3 bases are TGTGCCAGCAGCATGGTAGGGGGGGGGCAGGATGAGCAGTTCACC.

This clonotype showed up just a few times. The V gene is TRBV28, the J gene TRBJ1-5; tentatively, D is TRBD1 (5 bases). V was cut by 2 bases and J by 0 bases, with 11 bases left in between. The germline V gene has CDR1 MDHEN and CDR2 SYDVKM. This CDR3 has 16 residues. CDR3 sequence reads: CASSLLQGHSNQPQHF. CDR3 in DNA: TGTGCCAGCAGTTTACTGCAGGGCCATAGCAATCAGCCCCAGCATTTT. Full variable domain (outside the CDR3, taken from reference TRBV28 and TRBJ1-5): DVKVTQSSRYLVKRTGEKVFLECVQDMDHENMFWYRQDPGLGLRLIYFSYDVKMKEKGDIPEGYSVSREKKERFSLILESASTNQTSMYLCASSLLQGHSNQPQHFGDGTRLSIL.

This rearrangement joins TRBV5-1 to TRBJ1-2; D possibly corresponds to TRBD1 (6 bases). The CDR3 runs 15 residues. Per the germline V gene, CDR1 is SGHRS and CDR2 is YFSETQ. The V end was cut by 8 bases, the J end by 0 bases, with 17 bases between. The CDR3 nucleotides are TGCGCCAGTAATATTTCACAGGGAGCTAACTATGGCTACACCTTC. It translates to CASNISQGANYGYTF.

This clonotype was counted a few times. A much bigger clone sits one base away, suggesting this may be a read error. The chain links TRBV5-1 to TRBJ2-5; 7 bases fit TRBD1. Germline values: CDR1 SGHRS, CDR2 YFSETQ. This CDR3 region has 15 residues. The CDR3 region has the DNA TGCGCCTGCAGCTTGGGAACAGGGGCTCTCGAGACCCAGTACTTC. Translating gives CACSLGTGALETQYF.

Concerning this clonotype itself: This clone may be a read error of a much larger clone one base away. The rearrangement links TRBV12-3 or TRBV12-4 to TRBJ2-5; TRBD1 is a possible D gene (6 bases). TRBJ2-7 explains the end of the DNA better; the J call may be wrong. This CDR3 is 14 amino acids long. The CDR3 sequence: CASSSTGMSNEQYF. In nucleotides, the CDR3 is TGTGCCAGCAGTTCTACAGGGATGAGCAACGAGCAGTACTTC.

This clonotype was observed many times. The chain recombines TRBV14 with TRBJ2-5; 8 bases fit TRBD2. The CDR3 loop spans 16 amino acids. V lost 0 bases, J lost 1 base, and 4 bases stayed unmatched. Looked up from germline, CDR1 is SGHDN and CDR2 is FVKESK. The CDR3 protein is CASSQEIAGGQETQYF. CDR3 sequence (DNA): TGTGCCAGCAGCCAAGAAATCGCGGGGGGCCAAGAGACCCAGTACTTC.

The table lists this clonotype with many counts. The chain is built from TRBV29-1 and TRBJ1-2, with 7 bases identical to TRBD1. This CDR3 region has 16 residues. Germline V gene data show CDR1 as SQVTM and CDR2 as ANQGSEA. The V segment lost 6 bases and the J segment 4 bases; nucleotides outside the gene matches: 17. The CDR3 nucleotides are TGCAGCGTCTCCCGTCCGGCAGGGGGGATAGGCTATGGCTACACCTTC. This translates into CSVSRPAGGIGYGYTF.

The rearrangement uses TRBV6-1 and TRBJ2-5, with D unclear. The DNA matches TRBJ2-7 better at its end, which makes the J call doubtful. Germline V lookup: CDR1 MNHNS, CDR2 SASEGT. The CDR3 consists of 15 residues. The CDR3 here is CASSEGDPSAYEQYF. The CDR3 nucleotides read TGTGCCAGCAGTGAGGGTGATCCCTCCGCTTACGAGCAGTACTTC.

This clonotype was observed at least ten times. The chain recombines TRBV3-1 with TRBJ2-3; D perhaps matches TRBD2 (5 bases). The CDR3 spans 14 residues. Trimming stripped 0 bases from V and 10 bases from J, with 14 bases between. CDR1 and CDR2 (germline): LGHDT, YNNKEL (reference sequence). The CDR3, as DNA: TGTGCCAGCAGCCAAGATCTAGCTAGTGGCGCGCAGTATTTT. This sequence encodes CASSQDLASGAQYF.

This clonotype occurred many times. The chain links TRBV30 to TRBJ2-1; D perhaps matches TRBD1 (6 bases). Germline CDR1 reads GTSNPN; CDR2 reads SVGIG (reference sequence). Trimming left V 1 base short and J 0 bases short, with 10 bases between. This CDR3 spans 15 amino acids. CDR3 in DNA: TGTGCCTGGAGTGGGGGACATAGCTCCTACAATGAGCAGTTCTTC. Protein: CAWSGGHSSYNEQFF.

This clonotype was seen ten or more times. V usage is TRBV7-3 and J usage is TRBJ2-1; the match to TRBD2 covers 8 bases. V shed 3 bases, J shed 4 bases, and the junction held 5 bases outside the gene matches. The CDR3 has 15 residues. From germline, CDR1 is SGHTA and CDR2 FQGTGA. The CDR3 DNA follows: TGTGCCAGCAGCTTGTCAGCGGGGGTTTACAATGAGCAGTTCTTC. Translation gives CASSLSAGVYNEQFF.

This clonotype was counted many times. The V and J genes are TRBV2 and TRBJ2-7; TRBD1 agrees at 8 bases. The V and J ends lost 6 bases and 3 bases, in that order; junction bases with no gene match: 7. The CDR3 has 14 amino acids. The V gene's germline CDR1 is SNHLY and CDR2 FYNNEI. For the CDR3, the DNA is TGTGCCAGCAGACTTGAGGACAGGGTCTACGAGCAGTACTTC. Protein sequence: CASRLEDRVYEQYF. Full variable domain (missing parts from reference TRBV2 and TRBJ2-7): EPEVTQTPSHQVTQMGQEVILRCVPISNHLYFYWYRQILGQKVEFLVSFYNNEISEKSEIFDDQFSVERPDGSNFTLKIRSTKLEDSAMYFCASRLEDRVYEQYFGPGTRLTVT.

This clonotype was seen more than once but under ten times. V is TRBV7-2 and J is TRBJ1-2, with unresolved D. V lost 5 bases to trimming and J lost 4 bases, with 14 bases between them. The V gene's germline CDR1 is SGHTA and CDR2 FQGNSA. This CDR3 spans 14 amino acids. Here the CDR3 DNA reads TGTGCCAGCAGCATCATACGGACCTCCTATGGCTACACCTTC. Protein product: CASSIIRTSYGYTF.

About this clonotype: It may be a read error: a sequence one base away is much more abundant. CDR3 loop: CASSVYSGGQRSEQFF. CDR3 bases: TGTGCCAGCAGCGTTTATAGCGGGGGCCAGAGGAGTGAGCAGTTCTTC. This chain links TRBV9 with TRBJ2-1; 9 nucleotides align to TRBD2. The CDR3 is 16 amino acids. V lost 2 bases, J lost 9 bases, and 12 bases stayed unmatched. The germline gives CDR1 SGDLS, CDR2 YYNGEE.

Many counts were recorded for this clonotype. This rearrangement joins TRBV20-1 to TRBJ2-3, with a weak D call TRBD1 (5 bases). The CDR3 loop spans 15 amino acids. V was clipped by 3 bases and J by 3 bases, with 16 bases between them. CDR1 DFQATT and CDR2 SNEGSKA come from the germline V gene (reference sequence). CDR3 residues: CSARLPPAGTDTQYF. The CDR3 bases are TGCAGTGCTAGGTTGCCACCAGCAGGGACAGATACGCAGTATTTT.

V gene TRBV5-6 combines with J gene TRBJ1-1; weak D call: TRBD1 (5 bases). Germline values: CDR1 SGHDT, CDR2 YYEEEE. CDR3 size: 14 residues. The V and J ends lost 2 bases and 3 bases respectively, with 11 bases between them. CDR3 sequence reads: CASSFEGIYTEAFF. The CDR3 coding sequence is TGTGCCAGCAGCTTTGAGGGGATTTACACTGAAGCTTTCTTT.